This entry lists 19 T cell receptor beta chains sequenced from one sample in a study of blood T cells in healthy people across ages. Primed by a sample-barcoded 5' primer and a J-beta primer mix, a second PCR proceeded for 7 to 11 cycles. One entry per CDR3 protein results from TCRdb running MiXCR on the 5' RACE reads. Here the sample spans approximately 830,000 distinct CDR3 sequences, around 68% being singletons. Sample: blood. The source of these receptors is a man aged 25 to 40 in good health.

This clonotype turned up a few times. The rearrangement uses TRBV20-1 and TRBJ2-1, with a weak D call TRBD2 (7 bases). Germline V gives CDR1 DFQATT, CDR2 SNEGSKA (reference sequence). Trimming left V 3 bases short and J 10 bases short, with 22 bases between. CDR3 length: 15 residues. The CDR3 region is CSARGRRGRQEEQFF. DNA of the CDR3: TGCAGTGCTAGGGGGCGGCGGGGGCGCCAAGAAGAGCAGTTCTTC.

A few counts support this clonotype. The genes are TRBV4-3 and TRBJ2-6; 10 bases line up with TRBD2. Trimming at V came to 6 bases and at J to 0 bases, leaving 11 bases not matched to a gene. Germline values: CDR1 LGHNA, CDR2 YSLEER. This CDR3 region has 19 residues. The CDR3 DNA sequence: TGCGCCAGCAGTTGGCTAGCGGGGGACCACAGCTCTGGGGCCAACGTCCTGACTTTC. It codes for CASSWLAGDHSSGANVLTF.

The chain joins TRBV30 to TRBJ2-1; 10 nucleotides line up with TRBD1. The CDR3 sequence is 15 residues long. Germline V gives CDR1 GTSNPN, CDR2 SVGIG (reference sequence). J lost 8 bases, V lost 3 bases, and 10 bases had no gene match. The CDR3 protein is CAWRNRDRGPHEQFF. CDR3 nucleotide sequence: TGTGCCTGGAGAAACCGGGACAGGGGACCGCATGAGCAGTTCTTC.

To note about this clonotype: This may come from a read error, since a much larger clone is one base off. The rearrangement links TRBV7-2 to TRBJ2-4, with a weak D call TRBD2 (7 bases). This CDR3 has 15 amino acids. Germline V lookup: CDR1 SGHTA, CDR2 FQGNSA. CDR3 bases: TGTGCCAGCAGCCAAGCAAGGGGGGGGAAAAACAGTCAGTACTTC. Its translation is CASSQARGGKNSQYF.

The V call is TRBV7-9, the J call TRBJ2-6, with TRBD1 matching 8 bases. V shed 5 bases, J shed 2 bases, and the junction held 11 bases outside the gene matches. The CDR3 totals 18 residues. CDR1 is SEHNR and CDR2 is FQNEAQ in the germline V gene (reference sequence). CDR3 sequence (DNA): TGTGCCAGCAGCCCAGGGACAGGCCGCCCGGCTGGGGCCAACGTCCTGACTTTC. It yields the protein CASSPGTGRPAGANVLTF.

The gene calls are TRBV28 and TRBJ2-7; 7 positions agree with TRBD2. The CDR3 runs to 12 residues. CDR1 and CDR2 from the germline V gene are MDHEN and SYDVKM. After removal of 6 bases from V and 4 bases from J, the junction contained 3 bases not matched to a gene. This CDR3 is CASRGGNYEQYF. CDR3 DNA sequence: TGTGCCAGCAGGGGGGGGAATTACGAGCAGTACTTC.

The V and J genes are TRBV20-1 and TRBJ2-7; 15 bases map to TRBD2. J lost 0 bases, V lost 8 bases, and 5 bases had no gene match. The CDR3 has 15 residues. Germline V lookup: CDR1 DFQATT, CDR2 SNEGSKA (reference sequence). CDR3 bases: TGCAGTCCCCGGACTAGCGGGGGGGTCTCCTACGAGCAGTACTTC. Translating gives CSPRTSGGVSYEQYF.

The gene calls are TRBV20-1 and TRBJ2-3; perhaps TRBD2 as D (6 bases). There are 16 residues in the CDR3. Trimming stripped 0 bases from V and 0 bases from J, with 13 bases between. Germline assignment: CDR1 DFQATT and CDR2 SNEGSKA (reference sequence). CDR3 nucleotides: TGCAGTGCTAGAGATCCTAGCGCAACTAGCACAGATACGCAGTATTTT. It codes for CSARDPSATSTDTQYF.

CDR3 sequence reads: CASSQVGTEAFF. Written as DNA, the CDR3 is TGTGCCAGCAGCCAAGTGGGAACTGAAGCTTTCTTT. This chain joins TRBV14 and TRBJ1-1, with unresolved D. The V and J ends lost 1 base and 5 bases respectively, with 5 bases between them. The CDR3 consists of 12 residues. Per germline, CDR1 SGHDN and CDR2 FVKESK.

The rearrangement uses TRBV20-1 and TRBJ2-3; 7 positions agree with TRBD1. V shed 5 bases and J 6 bases; nucleotides not matched to a gene: 8. The CDR3 is made up of 13 amino acids. Per the germline V gene, CDR1 is DFQATT and CDR2 is SNEGSKA (reference sequence). CDR3 nucleotides: TGCAGTGCTGACACAGGGGAAAAGGATACGCAGTATTTT. Translated, it gives CSADTGEKDTQYF.

This chain joins TRBV7-9 and TRBJ1-5; D uncertain. The CDR3 has 12 amino acids. Trimming took off 3 bases at V and 6 bases at J, with 6 bases between the two ends. The germline V gene encodes CDR1 SEHNR and CDR2 FQNEAQ (reference sequence). CDR3 region: CASSFWAQPQHF. The CDR3 bases are TGTGCCAGCAGCTTCTGGGCTCAGCCCCAGCATTTT.

This clonotype turned up a few times. The chain employs TRBV4-3 and TRBJ2-7; D uncertain. The V gene lost 0 bases and the J gene lost 1 base, with 10 bases spanning the gap. CDR1 is LGHNA and CDR2 is YSLEER in the germline V gene. CDR3 length: 15 residues. In DNA form, the CDR3 reads TGCGCCAGCAGCCAAGAAAGAGAAAGATCCTACGAGCAGTACTTC. Translated: CASSQERERSYEQYF.

This clonotype was detected a few times. This chain joins TRBV7-2 and TRBJ2-7; 7 nucleotides agree with TRBD1. The J segment lost 3 bases and the V segment lost 2 bases, leaving 4 bases of the junction unmatched. The CDR3 length is 14 residues. The germline CDR1 and CDR2 sequences are SGHTA and FQGNSA. CDR3 DNA: TGTGCCAGCAGCTTATCGCGGACAGGCTACGAGCAGTACTTC. Amino acids: CASSLSRTGYEQYF.

The rearrangement links TRBV29-1 to TRBJ2-5; TRBD2 is a possible D gene (5 bases). Trimming removed 0 bases at V and 4 bases at J, with 9 bases between. This CDR3 is 13 amino acids long. CDR1 and CDR2 (germline): SQVTM, ANQGSEA. The CDR3 protein is CSVEDEAGETQYF. The CDR3 DNA is TGCAGCGTTGAAGATGAGGCGGGAGAGACCCAGTACTTC.

V gene TRBV7-2 combines with J gene TRBJ2-3, with D tentatively TRBD1 (5 bases). This CDR3 spans 16 amino acids. Trimming left V 4 bases short and J 0 bases short, with 14 bases between. Germline CDR1 is SGHTA and CDR2 is FQGNSA. The CDR3 region is CASSSVPRQSTDTQYF. As DNA, the CDR3 is TGTGCCAGCAGCTCAGTCCCCCGACAGAGCACAGATACGCAGTATTTT.

This clonotype was seen more than once but under ten times. V usage is TRBV7-9 and J usage is TRBJ2-3; D gene unclear. The CDR3 covers 15 residues. Germline V CDR1 and CDR2: SEHNR, FQNEAQ (reference sequence). Trimming pared 1 base from V and 9 bases from J, leaving 17 bases between. CDR3: CASSLEMVLTWTQYF. In DNA, the CDR3 is TGTGCCAGCAGCTTAGAGATGGTGCTAACGTGGACGCAGTATTTT.

About this clonotype itself: The junction departs from germline at one end; a sequencing error may be responsible. The chain joins TRBV4-3 to TRBJ2-1; 10 nucleotides match TRBD2. Germline-derived CDR1 and CDR2 are LGHNA and YSLEER. This CDR3 spans 16 amino acids. CDR3 bases: TGCGCCAGCAGCCAAGAAGTAGCGGGGGGCTACAAGGAGCAGTTCTTC. This sequence encodes CASSQEVAGGYKEQFF.

V and J are TRBV7-3 and TRBJ2-1; 7 positions match TRBD2. CDR1 SGHTA and CDR2 FQGTGA come from the germline V gene. The CDR3 has 13 amino acids. J lost 5 bases, V lost 4 bases, and 2 bases had no gene match. This CDR3 reads CASSYTSDNEQFF. CDR3 nucleotides: TGTGCCAGCAGCTACACTAGCGACAATGAGCAGTTCTTC.

This clonotype was counted at least ten times. V and J are TRBV2 and TRBJ2-3; 11 positions agree with TRBD2. This CDR3 spans 15 amino acids. Looked up from germline, CDR1 is SNHLY and CDR2 is FYNNEI. The junction had 1 base not matched to a gene; V was cut back by 4 bases and J by 1 base. CDR3 in amino acids: CASSVLAGGTDTQYF. CDR3 in DNA: TGTGCCAGCAGTGTACTAGCGGGGGGCACAGATACGCAGTATTTT.